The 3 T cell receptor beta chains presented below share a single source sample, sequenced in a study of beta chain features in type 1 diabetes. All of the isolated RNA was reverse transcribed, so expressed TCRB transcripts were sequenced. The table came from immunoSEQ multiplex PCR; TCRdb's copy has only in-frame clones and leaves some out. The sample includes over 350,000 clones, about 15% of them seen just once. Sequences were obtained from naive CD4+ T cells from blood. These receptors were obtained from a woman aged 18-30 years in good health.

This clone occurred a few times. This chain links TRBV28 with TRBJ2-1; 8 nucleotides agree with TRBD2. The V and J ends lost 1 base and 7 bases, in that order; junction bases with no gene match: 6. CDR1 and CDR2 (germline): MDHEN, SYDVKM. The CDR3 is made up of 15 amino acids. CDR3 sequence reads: CASSLSDLAGNEQFF. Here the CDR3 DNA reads TGTGCCAGCAGTTTATCGGACTTAGCGGGAAATGAGCAGTTCTTC.

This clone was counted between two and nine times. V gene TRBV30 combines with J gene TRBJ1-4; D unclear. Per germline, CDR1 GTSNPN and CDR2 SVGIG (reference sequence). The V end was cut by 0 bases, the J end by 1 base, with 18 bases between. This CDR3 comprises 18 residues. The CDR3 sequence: CAWSVLGEVLRTNEKLFF. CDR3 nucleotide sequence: TGTGCCTGGAGTGTACTCGGCGAGGTACTGAGAACTAATGAAAAACTGTTTTTT.

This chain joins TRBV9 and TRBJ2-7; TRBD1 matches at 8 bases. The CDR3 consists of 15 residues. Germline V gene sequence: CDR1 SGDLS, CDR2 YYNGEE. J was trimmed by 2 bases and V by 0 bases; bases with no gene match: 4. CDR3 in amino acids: CASSVDGTGPYEQYF. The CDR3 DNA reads TGTGCCAGCAGCGTAGACGGGACAGGACCCTACGAGCAGTACTTC.